This T cell receptor beta chain was captured by sequencing in a study of OX40 agonist ivuxolimab in advanced cancers. On the study more broadly: Ivuxolimab, an antibody that agonizes OX40 (CD134), was administered to the patients. Dose-escalation patients suffered from hepatocellular carcinoma, melanoma, renal cell or head and neck cancer. Three individuals attained partial responses, comprising one hepatocellular carcinoma case and two cutaneous melanoma cases.

The repertoire was sequenced with immunoSEQ multiplex PCR; TCRdb's copy has only in-frame clones and lacks some. The sample has more than 60,000 clones; 85% to 95% are singletons. This CDR3 contains 16 residues. The germline V gene encodes CDR1 MRHNA and CDR2 SNTAGT. V shed 10 bases and J 3 bases; nucleotides not matched to a gene: 12. The source of this sequence is an adult with an advanced solid tumor such as melanoma, head and neck, liver or kidney cancer. This chain connects TRBV6-4 to TRBJ1-5, with 10 bases fitting TRBD1. The sequencing used CD4+ or CD8+ T cells sorted from blood, collected in a trial of the OX40 agonist ivuxolimab. The CDR3 region is CATTGQGPPTNQPQHF. The CDR3, as DNA: TGTGCCACCACGGGACAGGGGCCCCCCACCAATCAGCCCCAGCATTTT.